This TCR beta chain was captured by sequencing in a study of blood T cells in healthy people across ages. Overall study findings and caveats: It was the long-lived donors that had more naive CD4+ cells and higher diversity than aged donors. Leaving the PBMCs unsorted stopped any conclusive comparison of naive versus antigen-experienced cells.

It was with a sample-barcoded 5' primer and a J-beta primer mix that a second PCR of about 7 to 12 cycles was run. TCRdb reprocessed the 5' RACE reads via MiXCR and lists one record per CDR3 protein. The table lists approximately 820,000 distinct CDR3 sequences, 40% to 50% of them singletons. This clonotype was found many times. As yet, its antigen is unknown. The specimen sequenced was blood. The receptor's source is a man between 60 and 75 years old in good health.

CDR3 amino acids: CASSHSRLAQETQYF. DNA of the CDR3: TGTGCCAGCAGCCACTCCCGACTAGCCCAAGAGACCCAGTACTTC. The J gene is TRBJ2-5, the V gene TRBV12-3 or TRBV12-4; 7 nucleotides agree with TRBD2. Trimming cost V 6 bases and J 1 base; bases outside gene matches: 8. CDR3 length: 15 residues.